This TCR beta chain was identified during a study of T-cell memory formation after mild COVID-19 (dated by TCRdb to the early 2020s). Background on the whole study: TCR sequence clusters from the two donors were largely donor specific. Longitudinal TCRalpha and TCRbeta repertoire sequencing tracked T-cell clones expanding and contracting after mild COVID-19 in two donors. Two young, previously healthy adult volunteers made up the cohort, one male and one female.

CDR1 and CDR2 (MNHEY, SVGAGI) derive from the germline V gene. The CDR3 contains 16 residues, cysteine and phenylalanine counted. The only DNA kept is the CDR3, 48 bases in frame from the first base. Trimming removed 6 bases from V and 1 base from J, leaving 18 bases between the germline ends. The reads were generated on an Illumina NovaSeq 6000. Using 5'RACE with constant-segment primers, TCRalpha and TCRbeta cDNA libraries were constructed, with sample barcodes and unique molecular identifiers added in the process. Trizol reagent was used to extract RNA from every sample. Library amplification was performed in two PCR steps, and a second sample barcode and Illumina TruSeq adapters were introduced in the second step. Libraries were sequenced on an Illumina NovaSeq with 2 x 150 bp paired-end reads. In the paper's pipeline: With migec v1.2.7, reads were demultiplexed and then collapsed into UMI-guided consensus sequences. Using mixcr v2.1.11, UMI consensuses were aligned to TRA and TRB V and J templates and then assembled into clonotypes. A clonotype was counted as expanded or contracted only when both edgeR and NoisET called the clonotype significant, with the noise models trained on biological replicates. edgeR calls used a false discovery rate-adjusted p below 0.01 and a log2 fold-change threshold of 1. As an exploratory analysis of dynamics, max-normalized trajectories of the 1000 most abundant clonotypes were examined with PCA combined with hierarchical clustering. The CD4 or CD8 phenotype of responding clones was assigned using the separately sequenced CD4+ and CD8+ repertoires. TCRdb passed the public sequencing reads through fastp at Q25 and MiXCR, retaining productive beta sequences. Entries that share a CDR3 protein sequence are merged under the most common genes and DNA. The V and J calls come from TCRdb's annotation, not from the publication. The sample table lists around 200,000 distinct CDR3 sequences, 27% of them with a count of one. Around 10% of the sample is taken by the ten largest.

Overall study results and their limits: The study covered only a couple of mild cases, and larger cohorts including severe cases with pre-infection samples were considered necessary. Clones contracting from day 15 to 85 had balanced CD4/CD8 phenotypes, while a second wave expanding from day 15 to 37 was biased towards CD4+. Some responding clones were found in pre-infection memory, which suggests that pre-existing cross-reactive memory T cells took part in the SARS-CoV-2 response. SARS-CoV-2 specificity of the second-wave clones peaking on day 37 was not confirmed. Contracting CD4+ clones were located mainly in the CM and EM memory subsets, whereas CD8+ clones were found to be enriched in EMRA.

Ficoll-Paque density gradient centrifugation was used to isolate PBMCs. On this clonotype itself: Its cognate antigen has yet to be identified. No quality values exist for individual bases; no much larger clone is one base distant.

The specimen was PBMCs or a T cell subset sorted from them (not recorded which). The chain employs TRBV6-5 and TRBJ1-1; perhaps TRBD1 is the D gene, with 6 bases matching. The TCR comes from an adult woman who had mild COVID-19 (a few samples of this study predate the infection). The sample titles of this study are shuffled in the database, so cell type and time point are left out; the donor was told from shared clones. This receptor carries the CDR3 CASRPTVGAGNTEAFF. The sequenced DNA is TGTGCCAGCAGACCGACGGTGGGGGCTGGGAACACTGAAGCTTTCTTT.